This TCR beta chain comes out of a study of T cells in Graves' hyperthyroidism and ophthalmopathy. Clinical Activity Scores of at least 3, NOSPECS grades of at least 4 and durations under 3 months characterized ophthalmopathy patients. Clinical symptoms, serum thyroxine and TRAb, thyroid ultrasound and orbital computed tomography together formed the diagnostic basis. RNA transcripts served as the template for amplifying TCR beta CDR3 regions. During a first-round RT-PCR of the TCR CDR3, the HTBI primer set was used. TCRdb re-analysed the multiplex PCR reads in MiXCR, keeping a single row per CDR3 protein. The table includes around 390,000 distinct CDR3 sequences, about 14% detected once. Points from the study as a whole: The blood repertoire included most of the expanded thyroid clonotypes above 0.001.

The CDR3 has 14 residues. CDR1 is GTSNPN and CDR2 is SVGIG in the germline V gene (reference sequence). V lost 4 bases and J lost 2; bases outside the gene matches: 7. This clonotype was seen ten or more times. Its antigen remains unidentified. The V gene is TRBV30, the J gene TRBJ2-7, with TRBD2 identical over 8 bases. This TCR derives from a woman aged 25 to 39 with Graves' ophthalmopathy. Sequencing used blood. The CDR3 DNA reads as TGTGCCTGGAAGGTAGCGGGGTCCACCTACGAGCAGTACTTC. Residues: CAWKVAGSTYEQYF.